This is a list of T cell receptor beta chains from one sample in a study of blood T cell repertoires in COVID-19. This table comes from immunoSEQ multiplex PCR, and its TCRdb copy is limited to in-frame clones, with some not included. The table shows 300,000 to 400,000 clones, with about 87% occurring only once. Sequenced input: peripheral blood. Every receptor here comes from a woman aged 45-60 years with COVID-19, enrolled during active disease. The CDR3 runs from the conserved cysteine through the conserved F or W.

j_gene: TRBJ2-1
v_gene: TRBV5-1
CDR3aa: CASSRGPPWTGTYNEQFF

j_gene: TRBJ2-3
v_gene: TRBV5-4
CDR3aa: CASSLAWSSGREGGTQYF

j_gene: TRBJ2-1
v_gene: TRBV3-1/TRBV3-2
CDR3aa: CASSQESSPGPNEQFF

j_gene: TRBJ2-2
v_gene: TRBV21-1
CDR3aa: CASSKVPLVSVTGELFF

j_gene: TRBJ2-3
v_gene: TRBV3-1/TRBV3-2
CDR3aa: CASSQDNRDTDTQYF

j_gene: TRBJ1-1
v_gene: TRBV6-5
CDR3aa: CASTTDSTTEAFF

j_gene: TRBJ1-4
v_gene: TRBV29-1
CDR3aa: CSVYDSYNEKLFF

j_gene: TRBJ2-7
v_gene: TRBV7-2
CDR3aa: CASSPLTLKQYF

j_gene: TRBJ1-2
v_gene: TRBV7-2
CDR3aa: CASSRDRGNVGYTF

j_gene: TRBJ1-2
v_gene: TRBV5-4
CDR3aa: CASSPSGFDYGYTF

j_gene: TRBJ1-1
v_gene: TRBV2
CDR3aa: CASSEAVNTEAFF

j_gene: TRBJ1-2
v_gene: TRBV10-3
CDR3aa: CATNGRDRGGYGYTF

j_gene: TRBJ1-2
v_gene: TRBV3-1/TRBV3-2
CDR3aa: CASSSRDTYGYTF

j_gene: TRBJ1-5
v_gene: TRBV16
CDR3aa: CASRLQGTGNQPQHF

j_gene: TRBJ2-7
v_gene: TRBV9
CDR3aa: CASSVRLAGGSDEQYF

j_gene: TRBJ1-1
v_gene: TRBV28
CDR3aa: CASSLTAGLNTEAFF

j_gene: TRBJ1-1
v_gene: TRBV7-6
CDR3aa: CASSLTGVKDTEAFF

j_gene: TRBJ2-7
v_gene: TRBV6-1
CDR3aa: CASSEARVANEQYF

j_gene: TRBJ2-5
v_gene: TRBV5-1
CDR3aa: CASSLETGVKETQYF